The T cell receptor beta chain described here comes from a study of regulatory T cells in long-lasting Graves disease. Overall study results and limits: The persistent group shared some 2,700 public clonotypes, more than the 850 to 1,000 shared by new patients.

Time point specified: persistent/refractory GD, antithyroid drugs over 5 years with positive TRAb. PBMC-extracted RNA yielded the TCR library. Both iRepertoire HTBI primers and Arm-PCR of CDR3 regions were used to build the TCR beta libraries. TCRdb called the multiplex PCR reads again in MiXCR, with one record for every CDR3 protein. The repertoire includes 700,000 or so distinct CDR3 sequences, 30% of them detected once, and roughly 41% sits in the top ten. This clonotype was counted only a few times. The antigen is not known. Looked up from germline, CDR1 is SQVTM and CDR2 is ANQGSEA. This CDR3 has 13 amino acids. V dropped 6 bases and J dropped 4; count of bases not matched to a gene: 8.

The clonotype was recovered from a female donor with Graves disease. The material sequenced was peripheral blood mononuclear cells (PBMCs), taken when the disease was refractory, from a patient treated with antithyroid drugs. The chain links TRBV29-1 to TRBJ1-2; 7 bases align to TRBD1. This CDR3 is CSVYRGNGYGYTF. The CDR3 coding sequence is TGCAGCGTATACAGGGGTAATGGCTATGGCTACACCTTC.